This T cell receptor beta chain was captured by sequencing in a study of CD8+CD57+ T cells in acquired aplastic anemia. TCR beta VDJ combinations and CDR3 sequences were profiled from genomic DNA. One entry per CDR3 protein, called by TCRdb with MiXCR from the reads. Of approximately 470,000 distinct CDR3 sequences listed, around 30% are singletons. The CDR3 is made up of 12 amino acids. Germline V gives CDR1 DFQATT, CDR2 SNEGSKA (reference sequence). V was pared by 3 bases and J by 7 bases, with 12 bases between. Patients who underwent sequencing had shown CD8+CD57+ cell expansion by flow cytometry. The V call is TRBV20-1, the J call TRBJ1-2; D not resolved. The sequenced sample was sorted CD4+, CD8+, or CD8+CD57+ T cells (not recorded which) from PBMCs. The clonotype was recovered from a human donor with aplastic anemia. In DNA, the CDR3 is TGCAGTGCTAGTTCAGCCTGGGGTGGCTACACCTTC. Translating gives CSASSAWGGYTF.